The next 25 T cell receptor beta chains were all read from a single sample in a study of T cell changes during pregnancy in multiple sclerosis. Repertoires were generated with immunoSEQ multiplex PCR, while TCRdb's copy carries only in-frame clones and drops some. This table holds 36,000 or so clones, around 90% found once. The source material was CD4+ T cells from peripheral blood mononuclear cells, sampled in the first trimester of pregnancy. The receptors were gathered from a female donor with multiple sclerosis, enrolled in a pregnancy study.

This clone was observed a handful of times. CDR3 in DNA: TGCAGCGTCCTGGACAGCTACGAGCAGTACTTC. It translates to CSVLDSYEQYF. J is TRBJ2-7 and V is TRBV29-1; TRBD1 might be the D (6 bases). The CDR3 extends over 11 amino acids. V was clipped by 6 bases and J by 3 bases, with 9 bases between them. CDR1 SQVTM and CDR2 ANQGSEA come from the germline V gene.

The rearrangement links TRBV5-1 to TRBJ2-2; 8 positions agree with TRBD1. This CDR3 has 15 residues. CDR1 is SGHRS, CDR2 YFSETQ, per germline. With 3 bases clipped from V and 5 bases from J, the junction kept 6 bases outside the gene matches. CDR3: CASSYRGTGTGELFF. The CDR3 bases are TGCGCCAGCAGCTACCGGGGGACAGGAACCGGGGAGCTGTTTTTT.

The chain joins TRBV9 to TRBJ1-2; D not certain. Trimming stripped 1 base from V and 2 bases from J, with 12 bases between. From germline, CDR1 is SGDLS and CDR2 YYNGEE. This CDR3 has 15 residues. The CDR3 spells CASSVRAGMNYGYTF. The CDR3, as DNA: TGTGCCAGCAGCGTAAGAGCGGGGATGAACTATGGCTACACCTTC.

The chain joins TRBV5-1 to TRBJ2-7; TRBD2 matches 15 bases. CDR1 SGHRS and CDR2 YFSETQ come from the germline V gene. CDR3 length: 16 amino acids. Germline trimming cut 5 bases from V and 3 bases from J; bases unmatched to any gene: 6. The CDR3 loop is CASRPGLAGGRYEQYF. CDR3 nucleotides: TGCGCCAGCAGGCCCGGACTAGCGGGGGGGCGCTACGAGCAGTACTTC.

This clone has only a few counts. The gene calls are TRBV6-1 and TRBJ2-3, with D possibly matching TRBD2 (6 bases). Germline CDR1 MNHNS, CDR2 SASEGT. There are 15 residues in the CDR3. V lost 0 bases and J 4 bases, leaving 11 bases between the germline ends. The CDR3 DNA is TGTGCCAGCAGTGAAGCGTACGGGAGCGCAGATACGCAGTATTTT. Translating gives CASSEAYGSADTQYF.

This chain uses TRBV4-1 with TRBJ2-3, with a weak D call TRBD2 (5 bases). The V gene's germline CDR1 is MGHRA and CDR2 YSYEKL. V was clipped by 2 bases and J by 0 bases, with 9 bases between them. The CDR3 is 15 amino acids. The CDR3: CASSQRTSSTDTQYF. The CDR3 coding sequence is TGCGCCAGCAGCCAAAGGACTTCTAGCACAGATACGCAGTATTTT.

The chain links TRBV19 to TRBJ2-2, with no clear D. CDR1 and CDR2 from the germline V gene are LNHDA and SQIVND (reference sequence). CDR3 length: 13 amino acids. The V end lost 3 bases, the J end lost 5 bases, and 7 bases lay between the germline ends. As DNA, the CDR3 is TGTGCCAGTAGTATTATGGAGACCGGGGAGCTGTTTTTT. Encoded protein: CASSIMETGELFF.

This clone was observed a single time. This sequence joins TRBV18 and TRBJ2-7; 7 nucleotides line up with TRBD1. Unmatched junction bases numbered 17, after V lost 1 base and J lost 2 bases. CDR3 length: 19 residues. In germline, CDR1 is KGHSH, CDR2 LQKENI. CDR3 sequence: CASSPRVVGQADSTYEQYF. In DNA, the CDR3 is TGTGCCAGCTCACCACGTGTAGTCGGACAGGCCGACTCAACCTACGAGCAGTACTTC.

This chain links TRBV13 with TRBJ2-6, with a tentative D call TRBD1 (6 bases). With 2 bases removed from V and 0 bases from J, the gap between germline ends came to 8 bases. Germline CDR1 and CDR2: PRHDT and FYEKMQ (reference sequence). The CDR3 runs to 16 residues. DNA of the CDR3: TGTGCCAGCAGCTTACCCAGGGGCTCTGGGGCCAACGTCCTGACTTTC. Residues: CASSLPRGSGANVLTF.

The CDR3 DNA reads TGTGCCAGCGGGACGACAGGGAAGCAGCCCCAGCATTTT. Its translation is CASGTTGKQPQHF. J is TRBJ1-5 and V is TRBV2; 7 nucleotides align to TRBD1. The CDR3 is 13 amino acids. V shed 8 bases and J 7 bases; nucleotides not matched to a gene: 8. CDR1 and CDR2 from the germline V gene are SNHLY and FYNNEI. Full variable domain (remainder filled in from reference TRBV2 and TRBJ1-5): EPEVTQTPSHQVTQMGQEVILRCVPISNHLYFYWYRQILGQKVEFLVSFYNNEISEKSEIFDDQFSVERPDGSNFTLKIRSTKLEDSAMYFCASGTTGKQPQHFGDGTRLSIL.

This clone was seen once. The chain links TRBV10-3 to TRBJ2-6, with TRBD2 matching 9 bases. J was trimmed by 0 bases and V by 11 bases; bases with no gene match: 5. The CDR3 runs to 15 residues. Germline CDR1 ENHRY, CDR2 SYGVKD. The CDR3 reads CAVTSGFSGANVLTF. The CDR3 region has the DNA TGTGCCGTGACTAGCGGTTTCTCTGGGGCCAACGTCCTGACTTTC.

The rearrangement joins TRBV5-1 to TRBJ1-1, with 8 bases lining up with TRBD1. CDR3 size: 15 residues. The germline gives CDR1 SGHRS, CDR2 YFSETQ. V was pared by 4 bases and J by 4 bases, with 9 bases of the junction left unmatched. CDR3 nucleotides: TGCGCCAGCAGCCCTCAGGGGGCGCAGGGCACTGAAGCTTTCTTT. This translates into CASSPQGAQGTEAFF.

V usage is TRBV19 and J usage is TRBJ1-5; 8 bases align to TRBD1. From germline, CDR1 is LNHDA and CDR2 SQIVND (reference sequence). The CDR3 is made up of 14 amino acids. With 3 bases clipped from V and 7 bases from J, the junction kept 5 bases outside the gene matches. CDR3 region: CASSMRTGNQPQHF. Written as DNA, the CDR3 is TGTGCCAGTAGTATGAGGACAGGGAACCAGCCCCAGCATTTT.

The chain combines TRBV19 with TRBJ1-4; D is undetermined. CDR1 LNHDA and CDR2 SQIVND come from the germline V gene (reference sequence). CDR3 length equals 12 residues. Trimming shortened V by 7 bases and J by 10 bases, and 13 bases separated the two germline ends. The CDR3 sequence is CASNYVEGKLFF. The CDR3 DNA sequence: TGTGCCAGTAATTACGTCGAGGGAAAACTGTTTTTT.

This rearrangement joins TRBV6-1 to TRBJ1-2; a possible D gene is TRBD1 (6 bases). V dropped 8 bases and J dropped 3 bases, with 19 bases sitting between them. CDR3 size: 15 residues. The germline gives CDR1 MNHNS, CDR2 SASEGT. CDR3 in DNA: TGTGCCAGCTCTGAGGGAGGGGGGTTCTACTATGGCTACACCTTC. Translated, it gives CASSEGGGFYYGYTF.

This clone has only one observation. The rearrangement uses TRBV9 and TRBJ2-7, with D maybe TRBD1 (6 bases). This CDR3 is 13 amino acids long. V was trimmed by 3 bases and J by 7 bases, leaving 14 bases between them. Germline V CDR1 and CDR2: SGDLS, YYNGEE. The CDR3 spells CASSAHLGGEQYF. The DNA of the CDR3 is TGTGCCAGCAGCGCCCACCTAGGGGGTGAGCAGTACTTC.

This chain joins TRBV29-1 and TRBJ2-1, with a possible D match to TRBD1 (5 bases). This CDR3 is 13 amino acids long. The V end was cut by 6 bases, the J end by 14 bases, with 23 bases between. Looked up from germline, CDR1 is SQVTM and CDR2 is ANQGSEA. The CDR3, as DNA: TGCAGCGTCTCCCGGTGTCAGGGTGAAGGTAAGTTCTTC. This codes for CSVSRCQGEGKFF.

The V gene is TRBV18, the J gene TRBJ1-1, with 9 positions matching TRBD1. The junction had 6 bases not matched to a gene; V was cut back by 3 bases and J by 1 base. This CDR3 spans 16 amino acids. Germline CDR1 is KGHSH and CDR2 is LQKENI. CDR3 nucleotide sequence: TGTGCCAGCTCACCGCCGGGACAGGGACGGAACACTGAAGCTTTCTTT. This encodes CASSPPGQGRNTEAFF.

The chain uses TRBV9 and TRBJ1-5, with unresolved D. In germline, CDR1 is SGDLS, CDR2 YYNGEE. The V end lost 4 bases, the J end lost 4 bases, and 15 bases lay between the germline ends. The CDR3 is 15 residues long. CDR3: CASSRGWNHNQPQHF. As DNA, the CDR3 is TGTGCCAGCAGCCGCGGCTGGAACCATAATCAGCCCCAGCATTTT. Complete variable domain (other parts from reference TRBV9 and TRBJ1-5): DSGVTQTPKHLITATGQRVTLRCSPRSGDLSVYWYQQSLDQGLQFLIQYYNGEERAKGNILERFSAQQFPDLHSELNLSSLELGDSALYFCASSRGWNHNQPQHFGDGTRLSIL.

The chain joins TRBV30 to TRBJ2-3, with a weak D call TRBD1 (6 bases). V was pared by 4 bases and J by 11 bases, with 13 bases between. Germline CDR1 reads GTSNPN; CDR2 reads SVGIG (reference sequence). The CDR3 extends over 11 amino acids. CDR3 protein: CAWMVGAWQYF. The CDR3, as DNA: TGTGCCTGGATGGTGGGGGCCTGGCAGTATTTT.

This chain uses TRBV9 with TRBJ1-4; possibly TRBD1 for D (5 bases). This CDR3 is 14 amino acids long. The V gene lost 3 bases and the J gene lost 2 bases, with 8 bases spanning the gap. CDR1 SGDLS and CDR2 YYNGEE come from the germline V gene. The CDR3 reads CASSAQGTNEKLFF. The CDR3 nucleotides are TGTGCCAGCAGCGCTCAGGGTACTAATGAAAAACTGTTTTTT.

This chain uses TRBV5-4 with TRBJ2-2; D not resolved. The CDR3 consists of 12 residues. V lost 0 bases and J 6 bases, leaving 3 bases between the germline ends. CDR1 is SGHNT and CDR2 is YYREEE in the germline V gene (reference sequence). The CDR3 DNA sequence: TGTGCCAGCAGCTTGGCTGCCGGGGAGCTGTTTTTT. Encoded protein: CASSLAAGELFF.

A single count supports this clone. The chain links TRBV13 to TRBJ2-2; TRBD1 matches 10 bases. Germline V gene data show CDR1 as PRHDT and CDR2 as FYEKMQ (reference sequence). The CDR3 runs 16 residues. The V and J ends lost 2 bases and 6 bases, in that order; junction bases with no gene match: 6. CDR3 nucleotides: TGTGCCAGCAGCTTAACCGGGACAGGGGTTGCCGGGGAGCTGTTTTTT. It is translated as CASSLTGTGVAGELFF.

The chain combines TRBV28 with TRBJ2-7; the match to TRBD2 covers 8 bases. V lost 6 bases, J lost 3 bases, and 13 bases stayed unmatched. CDR1 is MDHEN, CDR2 SYDVKM, per germline. This CDR3 is 16 amino acids long. The CDR3, as DNA: TGTGCCAGCAGGGATTATGGGACTAGTGGGGACTACGAGCAGTACTTC. Protein: CASRDYGTSGDYEQYF.

CDR3 sequence reads: CASSLPGVTEAFF. CDR3 nucleotides: TGTGCCAGCAGTTTGCCAGGCGTAACTGAAGCTTTCTTT. The V gene is TRBV28, the J gene TRBJ1-1; D not resolved. V lost 3 bases and J lost 5, with 10 bases in between. The CDR3 runs to 13 residues. Germline lookup yields CDR1 MDHEN and CDR2 SYDVKM.